These 20 T cell receptor beta chains share one sample of origin, sequenced in a study of graft-versus-host responses after intestinal transplantation. No cognate antigen is known for these TCRs. Here immunoSEQ multiplex PCR was the method, and the copy in TCRdb shows in-frame clones only, minus some. The sample carries roughly 89,000 clones, about 93% recorded once. Here the sequenced sample was unstimulated CD4+ T cells sorted from spleen or lymph node cells, taken before intestinal transplant. Receptors originate from a human donor who received an intestinal transplant.

The V gene is TRBV7-6, the J gene TRBJ1-6; 7 nucleotides align to TRBD1. Germline loops: CDR1 SGHVS, CDR2 FNYEAQ. The CDR3 contains 12 residues. The CDR3 DNA reads TGTGCAAGCGGACAGGAGAATTCACCCCTCCACTTT. This sequence encodes CASGQENSPLHF.

The chain carries TRBV29-1 and TRBJ2-7, with D perhaps matching TRBD2 (5 bases). This CDR3 is 13 amino acids long. Trimming left V 6 bases short and J 5 bases short, with 17 bases between. The germline CDR1 and CDR2 sequences are SQVTM and ANQGSEA. This chain's CDR3 is CSVLDSVLDEQYF. In nucleotides, the CDR3 is TGCAGCGTCCTCGATAGCGTTCTCGACGAGCAGTACTTC.

The chain joins TRBV29-1 to TRBJ2-5, with D possibly TRBD2 on 5 matching bases. The CDR3 sequence is 15 residues long. Trimming took 6 bases from V and 5 from J, leaving 22 bases between them. Per germline, CDR1 SQVTM and CDR2 ANQGSEA. The CDR3 loop is CSVGQQYVVAETQYF. CDR3 nucleotide sequence: TGCAGCGTCGGCCAACAGTACGTCGTAGCGGAGACCCAGTACTTC.

This CDR3 is CASRRGDRGNEKLFF. The CDR3 DNA is TGTGCCAGCAGGAGGGGGGACAGGGGGAATGAAAAACTGTTTTTT. The rearrangement links TRBV27 to TRBJ1-4; 11 nucleotides line up with TRBD1. V gave up 6 bases and J gave up 5 bases; unmatched junction bases: 5. This CDR3 contains 15 residues. CDR1 and CDR2 from the germline V gene are MNHEY and SMNVEV (reference sequence).

V gene TRBV5-1 combines with J gene TRBJ1-2; a weak D match, TRBD1 (5 bases). In germline, CDR1 is SGHRS, CDR2 YFSETQ. The CDR3 covers 12 residues. Trimming took off 0 bases at V and 6 bases at J, with 6 bases between the two ends. CDR3 sequence (DNA): TGCGCCAGCAGCTTGGCAGGGAATGGCTACACCTTC. Its protein is CASSLAGNGYTF.

This chain links TRBV10-2 with TRBJ2-5, with D maybe TRBD2 (7 bases). Trimming removed 4 bases at V and 5 bases at J, with 23 bases between. Germline V lookup: CDR1 WSHSY, CDR2 SAAADI. The CDR3 runs to 17 residues. The CDR3 reads CASSVRGARQRLETQYF. The CDR3 nucleotides are TGCGCCAGCAGTGTACGGGGGGCCCGCCAGAGACTGGAGACCCAGTACTTC.

The chain links TRBV6-5 to TRBJ1-5; 7 nucleotides line up with TRBD1. Per germline, CDR1 MNHEY and CDR2 SVGAGI. Trimming took 6 bases from V and 4 from J; bases not matched to a gene: 6. The CDR3 is 14 residues long. The CDR3 nucleotides read TGTGCCAGCAGAACGGGGACAGCAAATCAGCCCCAGCATTTT. Protein sequence: CASRTGTANQPQHF.

CDR3 DNA: TGCGCCAGCAGCCAAGGTCCCCGACCAGGACAGGGAGGCTATGGCTACACCTTC. Translated, it gives CASSQGPRPGQGGYGYTF. V is TRBV4-3 and J is TRBJ1-2; 8 nucleotides match TRBD1. The CDR3 is made up of 18 amino acids. Germline V CDR1 and CDR2: LGHNA, YSLEER. V lost 1 base and J lost 4; bases outside the gene matches: 14.

This clone was seen once. The J gene is TRBJ2-5, the V gene TRBV2; tentative D call: TRBD1 (6 bases). Germline CDR1 SNHLY, CDR2 FYNNEI. Trimming left V 6 bases short and J 5 bases short, with 16 bases between. The CDR3 consists of 14 residues. The CDR3 region is CASSRGLLKETQYF. CDR3 DNA: TGTGCCAGCAGCAGGGGCCTCCTTAAGGAGACCCAGTACTTC.

The table lists this clone with a count of one. The chain recombines TRBV19 with TRBJ2-1; TRBD2 agrees at 10 bases. CDR1 is LNHDA, CDR2 SQIVND, per germline (reference sequence). The CDR3 runs 16 residues. V trimming: 5 bases; J trimming: 2 bases; junction bases outside the gene matches: 6. CDR3 region: CASSPSSGSTYNEQFF. Here the CDR3 DNA reads TGTGCCAGTAGTCCGTCTAGCGGGAGTACCTACAATGAGCAGTTCTTC.

The rearrangement uses TRBV11-3 and TRBJ2-1; D gene ambiguous. The V end was cut by 3 bases, the J end by 5 bases, with 5 bases between. The CDR3 is made up of 12 amino acids. Looked up from germline, CDR1 is SGHNT and CDR2 is YENEEA. The CDR3 DNA reads as TGTGCCAGCAGCTTTTCAGACAATGAGCAGTTCTTC. Translation: CASSFSDNEQFF.

The chain combines TRBV7-2 with TRBJ1-3; D is uncertain. CDR1 SGHTA and CDR2 FQGNSA come from the germline V gene. The CDR3 has 13 residues. V gave up 0 bases and J gave up 6 bases, with 6 bases separating them. This chain's CDR3 is CASSLAQLNTIYF. The DNA of the CDR3 is TGTGCCAGCAGCTTAGCCCAGTTAAACACCATATATTTT. The full variable domain, completed using reference TRBV7-2 and TRBJ1-3, is GAGVSQSPSNKVTEKGKDVELRCDPISGHTALYWYRQSLGQGLEFLIYFQGNSAPDKSGLPSDRFSAERTGGSVSTLTIQRTQQEDSAVYLCASSLAQLNTIYFGEGSWLTVV.

The gene calls are TRBV30 and TRBJ1-5; D is possibly TRBD1 (5 bases). Trimming cost V 4 bases and J 2 bases, with 6 bases left between them. Germline assignment: CDR1 GTSNPN and CDR2 SVGIG (reference sequence). The CDR3 has 12 amino acids. The CDR3: CAWKQGNQPQHF. CDR3 in DNA: TGTGCCTGGAAACAGGGCAATCAGCCCCAGCATTTT.

This clone appeared a single time. V is TRBV9 and J is TRBJ1-6; D remains unclear. CDR1 SGDLS and CDR2 YYNGEE come from the germline V gene. V was trimmed by 4 bases and J by 5 bases, leaving 10 bases between them. CDR3 size: 14 residues. The CDR3 protein is CASSRERNNSPLHF. The CDR3 DNA follows: TGTGCCAGCAGCCGAGAAAGAAATAATTCACCCCTCCACTTT.

The genes are TRBV27 and TRBJ1-2; no firm D call. Per the germline V gene, CDR1 is MNHEY and CDR2 is SMNVEV (reference sequence). The CDR3 totals 12 residues. Trimming pared 4 bases from V and 4 bases from J, leaving 7 bases between. The CDR3 bases are TGTGCCAGCAGTTATCGAGGCTATGGCTACACCTTC. It specifies CASSYRGYGYTF.

The rearrangement uses TRBV28 and TRBJ1-3; no firm D call. CDR3 length: 15 amino acids. CDR1 is MDHEN and CDR2 is SYDVKM in the germline V gene. V shed 1 base and J shed 2 bases, with 9 bases lying between them. The CDR3: CASSLLRAAGNTIYF. The CDR3 region has the DNA TGTGCCAGCAGTTTATTGAGGGCCGCTGGAAACACCATATATTTT.

V usage is TRBV28 and J usage is TRBJ1-5; D might be TRBD1 (6 bases). The CDR3 has 17 residues. CDR1 MDHEN and CDR2 SYDVKM come from the germline V gene. V was shortened by 5 bases and J by 0 bases, with 17 bases between the two germline ends. The chain's CDR3 is CASSQRQGPYSNQPQHF. The CDR3, as DNA: TGTGCCAGCAGTCAGCGTCAGGGGCCTTATAGCAATCAGCCCCAGCATTTT.

This rearrangement joins TRBV30 to TRBJ2-2; TRBD1 aligns across 8 bases. The germline gives CDR1 GTSNPN, CDR2 SVGIG (reference sequence). Unmatched junction bases numbered 9, after V lost 1 base and J lost 2 bases. This CDR3 is 17 amino acids long. The CDR3, as DNA: TGTGCCTGGAGTGCGGGTTTCGGGACAGGTAACACCGGGGAGCTGTTTTTT. Protein product: CAWSAGFGTGNTGELFF.

The rearrangement links TRBV15 to TRBJ2-7; D unclear. Germline V gene lookup returns CDR1 LNHNV and CDR2 YYDKDF (reference sequence). The CDR3 extends over 15 amino acids. The ends were cut back, 0 bases at V and 3 bases at J, with 12 bases in the middle. Here the CDR3 DNA reads TGTGCCACCAGCAGAGATCCCGTAAGGAGCTACGAGCAGTACTTC. Its protein is CATSRDPVRSYEQYF. The full variable domain, with the rest looked up from reference TRBV15 and TRBJ2-7, is DAMVIQNPRYQVTQFGKPVTLSCSQTLNHNVMYWYQQKSSQAPKLLFHYYDKDFNNEADTPDNFQSRRPNTSFCFLDIRSPGLGDTAMYLCATSRDPVRSYEQYFGPGTRLTVT.

The rearrangement links TRBV5-1 to TRBJ1-3, with D possibly TRBD1 on 5 matching bases. V shed 0 bases and J shed 0 bases, with 10 bases lying between them. The CDR3 runs 16 residues. Germline CDR1 and CDR2: SGHRS and YFSETQ. CDR3 nucleotides: TGCGCCAGCAGCTTGGAAGGGGTTGCCTCTGGAAACACCATATATTTT. It codes for CASSLEGVASGNTIYF.